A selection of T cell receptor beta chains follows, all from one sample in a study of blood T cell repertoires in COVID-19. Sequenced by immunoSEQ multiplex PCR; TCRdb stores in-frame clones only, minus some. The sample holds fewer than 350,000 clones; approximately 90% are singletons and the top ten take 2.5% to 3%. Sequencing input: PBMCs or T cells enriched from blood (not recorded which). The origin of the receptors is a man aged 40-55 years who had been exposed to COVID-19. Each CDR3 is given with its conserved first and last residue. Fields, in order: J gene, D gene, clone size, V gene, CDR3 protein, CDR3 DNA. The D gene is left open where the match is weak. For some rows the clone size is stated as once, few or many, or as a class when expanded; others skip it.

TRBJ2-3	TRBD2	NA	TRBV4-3	CASSPTSGSGDTQYF	TGCGCCAGCAGCCCAACTAGCGGGAGCGGTGATACGCAGTATTTT
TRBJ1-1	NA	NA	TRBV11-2	CASSFPGGGRNTEAFF	TGTGCCAGCAGCTTCCCCGGGGGGGGGAGGAACACTGAAGCTTTCTTT
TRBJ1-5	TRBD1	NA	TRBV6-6	CASSYQDRGNQPQHF	TGTGCCAGCAGTTACCAGGACAGGGGGAATCAGCCCCAGCATTTT
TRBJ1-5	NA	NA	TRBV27	CASTPRPGPHSNQPQHF	TGTGCCAGCACTCCTCGGCCGGGTCCCCATAGCAATCAGCCCCAGCATTTT
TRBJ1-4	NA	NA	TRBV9	CASSGQTTTNEKLFF	TGTGCCAGCAGCGGACAGACAACAACTAATGAAAAACTGTTTTTT
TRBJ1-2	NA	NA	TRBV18	CASSPIDTSFRVYGYTF	TGTGCCAGCTCACCAATTGATACCAGCTTCAGGGTTTATGGCTACACCTTC
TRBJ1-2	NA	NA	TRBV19	CASRRQDWDGYTF	TGTGCCAGTAGGCGACAAGATTGGGATGGCTACACCTTC
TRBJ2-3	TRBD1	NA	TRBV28	CASTHSTGQDTDTQYF	TGTGCCAGCACCCATTCCACGGGACAGGACACAGATACGCAGTATTTT
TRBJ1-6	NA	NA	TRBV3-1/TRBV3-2	CASSHGHNNSPLHF	TGTGCCAGCAGCCATGGCCACAATAATTCACCCCTCCACTTT
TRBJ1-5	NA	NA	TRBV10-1	CASSQGLGQPQHF	TGCGCCAGCAGTCAGGGTTTGGGCCAGCCCCAGCATTTT
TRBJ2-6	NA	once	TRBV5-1	CASSPLRQHSGANVLTF	TGCGCCAGCAGCCCCCTTCGACAGCACTCTGGGGCCAACGTCCTGACTTTC
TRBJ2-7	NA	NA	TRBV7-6	CASSLVNADEQYF	TGTGCCAGCAGCTTAGTCAATGCGGACGAGCAGTACTTC
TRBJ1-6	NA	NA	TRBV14	CASSQKLKGGGPINSPLHF	TGTGCCAGCAGCCAAAAACTCAAAGGGGGGGGACCCATAAATTCACCCCTCCACTTT
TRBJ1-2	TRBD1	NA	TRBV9	CASSAAQGIPDGYTF	TGTGCCAGCAGCGCGGCACAGGGGATCCCTGACGGCTACACCTTC
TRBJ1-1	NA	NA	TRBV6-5	CASSYSPWNTEAFF	TGTGCCAGCAGTTACTCTCCTTGGAACACTGAAGCTTTCTTT
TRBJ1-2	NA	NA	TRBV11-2	CASSLLEDGYTF	TGTGCCAGCAGCCTCCTAGAGGATGGCTACACCTTC
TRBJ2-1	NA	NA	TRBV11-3	CASSLAGVDEQFF	TGTGCCAGCAGCTTAGCGGGAGTTGATGAGCAGTTCTTC
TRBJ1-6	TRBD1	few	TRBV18	CASSPGTGGTPLHF	TGTGCCAGCTCACCCGGGACAGGGGGGACACCCCTCCACTTT
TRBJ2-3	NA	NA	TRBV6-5	CASIRGYTDTQYF	TGTGCCAGCATCAGGGGTTACACAGATACGCAGTATTTT